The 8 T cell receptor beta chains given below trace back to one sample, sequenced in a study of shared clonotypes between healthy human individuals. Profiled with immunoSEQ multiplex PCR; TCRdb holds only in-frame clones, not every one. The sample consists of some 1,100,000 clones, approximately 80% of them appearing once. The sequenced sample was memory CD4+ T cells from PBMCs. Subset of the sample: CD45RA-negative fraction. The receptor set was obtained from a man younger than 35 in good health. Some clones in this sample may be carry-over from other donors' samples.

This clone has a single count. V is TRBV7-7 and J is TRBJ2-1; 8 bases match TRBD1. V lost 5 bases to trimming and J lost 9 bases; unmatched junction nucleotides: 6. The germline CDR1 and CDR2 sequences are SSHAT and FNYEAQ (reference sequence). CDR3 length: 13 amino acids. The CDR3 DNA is TGTGCCAGCAGCGTGGGGACAGGACGTGAGCAGTTCTTC. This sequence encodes CASSVGTGREQFF.

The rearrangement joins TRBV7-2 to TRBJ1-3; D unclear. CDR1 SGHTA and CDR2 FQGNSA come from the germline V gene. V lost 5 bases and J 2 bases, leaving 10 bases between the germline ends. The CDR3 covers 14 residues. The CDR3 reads CASSPYSAGNTIYF. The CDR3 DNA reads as TGTGCCAGCAGCCCATATTCAGCTGGAAACACCATATATTTT.

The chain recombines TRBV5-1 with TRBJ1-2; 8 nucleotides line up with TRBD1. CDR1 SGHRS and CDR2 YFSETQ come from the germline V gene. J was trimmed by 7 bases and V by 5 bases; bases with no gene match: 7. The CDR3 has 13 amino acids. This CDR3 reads CASRTGAFAGYTF. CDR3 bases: TGCGCCAGCAGGACAGGGGCTTTCGCTGGCTACACCTTC.

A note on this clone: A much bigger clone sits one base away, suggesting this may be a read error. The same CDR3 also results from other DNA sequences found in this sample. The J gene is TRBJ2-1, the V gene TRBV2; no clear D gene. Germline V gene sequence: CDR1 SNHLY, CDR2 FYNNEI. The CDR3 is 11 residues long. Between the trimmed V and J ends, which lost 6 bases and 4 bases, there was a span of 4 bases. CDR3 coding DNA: TGTGCCAGCAGCGAGTACAATGAGCAGTTCTTC. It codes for CASSEYNEQFF.

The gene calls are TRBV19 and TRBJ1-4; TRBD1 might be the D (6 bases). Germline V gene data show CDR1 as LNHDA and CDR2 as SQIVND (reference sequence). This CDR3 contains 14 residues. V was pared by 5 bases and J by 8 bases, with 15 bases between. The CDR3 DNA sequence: TGTGCCAGTAGTGTCACAGGGTTCGACGAAAAACTGTTTTTT. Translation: CASSVTGFDEKLFF.

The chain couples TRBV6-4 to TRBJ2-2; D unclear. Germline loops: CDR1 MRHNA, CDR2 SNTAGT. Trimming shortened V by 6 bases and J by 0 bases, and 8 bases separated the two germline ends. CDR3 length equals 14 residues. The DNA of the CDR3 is TGTGCCAGCAGGCTTCTCGCGAACACCGGGGAGCTGTTTTTT. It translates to CASRLLANTGELFF.

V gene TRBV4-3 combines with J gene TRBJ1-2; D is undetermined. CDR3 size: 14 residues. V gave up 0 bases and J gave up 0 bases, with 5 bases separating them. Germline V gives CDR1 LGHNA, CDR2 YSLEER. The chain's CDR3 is CASSQEKANYGYTF. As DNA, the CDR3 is TGCGCCAGCAGCCAAGAAAAAGCTAACTATGGCTACACCTTC.

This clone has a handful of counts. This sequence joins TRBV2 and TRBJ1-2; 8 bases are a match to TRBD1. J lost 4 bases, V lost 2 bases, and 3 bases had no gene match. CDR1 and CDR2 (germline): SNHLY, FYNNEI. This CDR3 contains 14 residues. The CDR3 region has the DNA TGTGCCAGCAGTGAAAGTCAGGGGGCCTATGGCTACACCTTC. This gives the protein CASSESQGAYGYTF.